These 23 T cell receptor beta chains share one sample of origin, sequenced in a study of PD-1 blockade in classical Hodgkin lymphoma (dated by TCRdb to the early 2020s). The library relied on the immunoSEQ multiplex PCR assay. Held by TCRdb, this immuneACCESS table contains in-frame sequences only and omits some clones. Under half of the omission traces to an unresolved V gene where checked; the cause of the rest is unknown. Counted in this sample were roughly 55,000 clones; about 85% of them appeared once. Jointly, the top ten make up roughly 16% of the sample. The sample's time point, from its label and the paper: cycle 1 day 1 (C1D1), immediately before nivolumab initiation. Every trial patient had relapsed following autologous stem cell transplantation, and prior brentuximab vedotin exposure was what differed among cohorts A, B and C. Specimen: peripheral blood mononuclear cells (PBMCs), collected at baseline. The receptor set was obtained from a human donor with classical Hodgkin lymphoma.

CDR3 nucleotides: TGTGCCAGCAGTTGGACTAGCGGGAGGGACGAGCAGTACTTC. It specifies CASSWTSGRDEQYF. The V gene is TRBV6-1, the J gene TRBJ2-7; 15 positions agree with TRBD2. Germline V CDR1 and CDR2: MNHNS, SASEGT. This CDR3 contains 14 residues. The V gene end was trimmed by 5 bases and the J gene end by 5 bases; junction bases not matched to a gene: 1.

The chain employs TRBV7-2 and TRBJ1-1, with TRBD1 matching over 8 bases. J gave up 3 bases and V 5 bases, and 2 bases lay outside the gene matches. This CDR3 spans 13 amino acids. The germline CDR1 and CDR2 sequences are SGHTA and FQGNSA. The CDR3 region has the DNA TGTGCCAGCAGCCCGGACAGGGACACTGAAGCTTTCTTT. Its protein product is CASSPDRDTEAFF. Full variable domain (rest looked up from reference TRBV7-2 and TRBJ1-1): GAGVSQSPSNKVTEKGKDVELRCDPISGHTALYWYRQSLGQGLEFLIYFQGNSAPDKSGLPSDRFSAERTGGSVSTLTIQRTQQEDSAVYLCASSPDRDTEAFFGQGTRLTVV.

The chain has TRBV19 and TRBJ1-5; unclear D gene. V lost 6 bases and J 2 bases, leaving 11 bases between the germline ends. The length of the CDR3 is 14 residues. Looked up from germline, CDR1 is LNHDA and CDR2 is SQIVND (reference sequence). DNA of the CDR3: TGTGCCAGTAGGAGGGATGCCGGCAATCAGCCCCAGCATTTT. It translates to CASRRDAGNQPQHF.

The chain carries TRBV4-1 and TRBJ1-4; no clear D. Trimming cost V 4 bases and J 8 bases, with 17 bases left between them. The germline V gene has CDR1 MGHRA and CDR2 YSYEKL. The length of the CDR3 is 15 residues. In DNA, the CDR3 is TGCGCCAGCAGCCGACCCGACTCCGAGGCGGAAAAACTGTTTTTT. Translated, it gives CASSRPDSEAEKLFF.

This chain joins TRBV15 and TRBJ1-1; no clear D. V dropped 4 bases and J dropped 2 bases, with 14 bases sitting between them. CDR1 LNHNV and CDR2 YYDKDF come from the germline V gene (reference sequence). This CDR3 has 15 residues. As DNA, the CDR3 is TGTGCCACCAGCACACGGGCCGCGGGCAACACTGAAGCTTTCTTT. Amino acids: CATSTRAAGNTEAFF. Together with reference TRBV15 and TRBJ1-1, the CDR3 gives the full variable domain: DAMVIQNPRYQVTQFGKPVTLSCSQTLNHNVMYWYQQKSSQAPKLLFHYYDKDFNNEADTPDNFQSRRPNTSFCFLDIRSPGLGDTAMYLCATSTRAAGNTEAFFGQGTRLTVV.

The chain recombines TRBV7-9 with TRBJ2-3; 11 bases match TRBD2. The V and J ends lost 5 bases and 2 bases, in that order; junction bases with no gene match: 3. The CDR3 contains 15 residues. The germline gives CDR1 SEHNR, CDR2 FQNEAQ (reference sequence). Here the CDR3 reads CASSQGLADTDTQYF. Here the CDR3 DNA reads TGTGCCAGCAGCCAGGGACTAGCGGACACAGATACGCAGTATTTT.

In its sample, this clone was seen once. This chain uses TRBV14 with TRBJ2-5; D may match TRBD1 or TRBD2 (5 bases each). Germline values: CDR1 SGHDN, CDR2 FVKESK. CDR3 size: 17 residues. V lost 2 bases and J 5 bases, leaving 21 bases between the germline ends. The CDR3 loop is CASSQRTGTGAAETQYF. CDR3 coding DNA: TGTGCCAGCAGCCAAAGAACCGGGACCGGGGCGGCGGAGACCCAGTACTTC. Variable domain in full (rest from reference TRBV14 and TRBJ2-5): EAGVTQFPSHSVIEKGQTVTLRCDPISGHDNLYWYRRVMGKEIKFLLHFVKESKQDESGMPNNRFLAERTGGTYSTLKVQPAELEDSGVYFCASSQRTGTGAAETQYFGPGTRLLVL.

The rearrangement joins TRBV7-2 to TRBJ1-1, with no clear D. This CDR3 contains 15 residues. The V end lost 2 bases, the J end lost 1 base, and 11 bases lay between the germline ends. Germline V CDR1 and CDR2: SGHTA, FQGNSA. The CDR3 DNA is TGTGCCAGCAGCTTAAGGGCGGGCAGGAACACTGAAGCTTTCTTT. Translating gives CASSLRAGRNTEAFF. Based on the CDR3 plus reference TRBV7-2 and TRBJ1-1, the full variable domain is GAGVSQSPSNKVTEKGKDVELRCDPISGHTALYWYRQSLGQGLEFLIYFQGNSAPDKSGLPSDRFSAERTGGSVSTLTIQRTQQEDSAVYLCASSLRAGRNTEAFFGQGTRLTVV.

Points on this clone: Other DNA sequences in the sample encode the same CDR3. The V call is TRBV19, the J call TRBJ2-3; 7 bases line up with TRBD2. V shed 5 bases and J 1 base; nucleotides not matched to a gene: 6. The CDR3 sequence is 15 residues long. Germline V gives CDR1 LNHDA, CDR2 SQIVND (reference sequence). Here the CDR3 reads CASSYGRKGTDTQYF. The CDR3 nucleotides read TGTGCCAGTAGTTACGGGAGGAAGGGCACAGATACGCAGTATTTT.

The chain uses TRBV9 and TRBJ1-3, with 7 bases fitting TRBD1. This CDR3 contains 19 residues. With 0 bases clipped from V and 0 bases from J, the junction kept 12 bases outside the gene matches. Germline V CDR1 and CDR2: SGDLS, YYNGEE. CDR3 sequence reads: CASSVEGADIGSSGNTIYF. In DNA form, the CDR3 reads TGTGCCAGCAGCGTAGAGGGGGCAGACATTGGTTCCTCTGGAAACACCATATATTTT.

V and J are TRBV6-5 and TRBJ2-1; TRBD2 aligns across 12 bases. The trim removed 7 bases at V and 7 bases at J, leaving 8 bases unmatched. The CDR3 contains 15 residues. Germline V gene data show CDR1 as MNHEY and CDR2 as SVGAGI. CDR3 sequence: CASTRLAGAGNEQFF. The DNA of the CDR3 is TGTGCCAGCACCCGACTAGCGGGAGCGGGGAATGAGCAGTTCTTC.

The V and J genes are TRBV29-1 and TRBJ2-1, with D maybe TRBD2 (6 bases). Germline V gene lookup returns CDR1 SQVTM and CDR2 ANQGSEA. The CDR3 is 15 amino acids. The V gene lost 4 bases and the J gene lost 6 bases, with 19 bases spanning the gap. CDR3 nucleotide sequence: TGCAGCGTTGGCAAGCGAGCGGGCCTCGCCAATGAGCAGTTCTTC. Encoded protein: CSVGKRAGLANEQFF.

The chain links TRBV6-6 to TRBJ2-7, with 7 nucleotides matching TRBD2. CDR3 length: 16 residues. V shed 2 bases and J 0 bases; nucleotides not matched to a gene: 7. Germline V gives CDR1 MNHNY, CDR2 SVGAGI (reference sequence). In DNA, the CDR3 is TGTGCCAGCAGTTACCCAGAGGGAGGGCCCTCCTACGAGCAGTACTTC. It codes for CASSYPEGGPSYEQYF.

The V call is TRBV6-1, the J call TRBJ1-2, with 7 bases that match TRBD1. The CDR3 loop spans 18 amino acids. The trim removed 4 bases at V and 4 bases at J, leaving 18 bases unmatched. Germline assignment: CDR1 MNHNS and CDR2 SASEGT. Here the CDR3 reads CASSGQAPGGIISYGYTF. Written as DNA, the CDR3 is TGTGCCAGCAGTGGCCAGGCTCCAGGGGGGATTATTAGCTATGGCTACACCTTC.

CDR3 region: CASSPPAGEDTQYF. The CDR3 DNA sequence: TGTGCCAGCTCACCACCGGCCGGGGAAGATACGCAGTATTTT. The rearrangement uses TRBV18 and TRBJ2-3; maybe TRBD2 (5 bases). CDR1 and CDR2 (germline): KGHSH, LQKENI. This CDR3 has 14 residues. V dropped 0 bases and J dropped 5 bases, with 9 bases sitting between them.

This sequence joins TRBV6-1 and TRBJ2-7; unclear D gene. The germline V and J ends were trimmed by 5 bases and 2 bases, with 16 bases remaining between them. Germline V lookup: CDR1 MNHNS, CDR2 SASEGT. This CDR3 is 15 amino acids long. CDR3 in amino acids: CASSRANGQTYEQYF. CDR3 nucleotides: TGTGCCAGCAGTAGGGCCAACGGGCAAACCTACGAGCAGTACTTC.

V gene TRBV19 combines with J gene TRBJ2-1; 7 bases match TRBD1. This CDR3 has 15 residues. V was clipped by 5 bases and J by 3 bases; unmatched bases: 7. Germline values: CDR1 LNHDA, CDR2 SQIVND (reference sequence). The DNA of the CDR3 is TGTGCCAGTAGTCGACAGGGAAGGGTCTACAATGAGCAGTTCTTC. As protein: CASSRQGRVYNEQFF.

This chain uses TRBV6-5 with TRBJ1-3; D unresolved. Germline values: CDR1 MNHEY, CDR2 SVGAGI. The CDR3 covers 14 residues. Trimming removed 2 bases from V and 4 bases from J, with 9 bases in between. The CDR3 loop reads CASSYGTDGNTIYF. CDR3 in DNA: TGTGCCAGCAGTTACGGAACAGACGGAAACACCATATATTTT.

CDR3 sequence: CAISEPDRPGYGYTF. CDR3 sequence (DNA): TGTGCCATCAGTGAACCGGACAGGCCAGGATATGGCTACACCTTC. The chain is built from TRBV10-3 and TRBJ1-2; 7 bases agree with TRBD1. This CDR3 has 15 amino acids. V trimming: 3 bases; J trimming: 5 bases; junction bases outside the gene matches: 9. Germline CDR1 ENHRY, CDR2 SYGVKD.

This chain connects TRBV7-9 to TRBJ2-1; 7 bases fit TRBD1. Trimming cost V 8 bases and J 6 bases; bases outside gene matches: 4. The germline CDR1 and CDR2 sequences are SEHNR and FQNEAQ (reference sequence). This CDR3 is 12 amino acids long. The CDR3 DNA reads TGTGCCAGCTGGGGACAGATCAATGAGCAGTTCTTC. Its protein is CASWGQINEQFF. The full variable domain, completed using reference TRBV7-9 and TRBJ2-1, is DTGVSQNPRHKITKRGQNVTFRCDPISEHNRLYWYRQTLGQGPEFLTYFQNEAQLEKSRLLSDRFSAERPKGSFSTLEIQRTEQGDSAMYLCASWGQINEQFFGPGTRLTVL.

This rearrangement joins TRBV11-3 to TRBJ2-1; no firm D call. The CDR3 length is 17 residues. Germline CDR1 and CDR2: SGHNT and YENEEA. The V end lost 0 bases, the J end lost 8 bases, and 20 bases lay between the germline ends. The CDR3 coding sequence is TGTGCCAGCAGCTTAGATATTGGCGGTTTCCGTCGGGATGAGCAGTTCTTC. Its protein product is CASSLDIGGFRRDEQFF.

The V gene is TRBV7-2, the J gene TRBJ1-1; perhaps TRBD1 as D (5 bases). Per the germline V gene, CDR1 is SGHTA and CDR2 is FQGNSA. Trimming cost V 3 bases and J 1 base, with 12 bases left between them. The CDR3 sequence is 15 residues long. For the CDR3, the DNA is TGTGCCAGCAGCTTTACGGGGACGGAGAACACTGAAGCTTTCTTT. This encodes CASSFTGTENTEAFF. The full variable domain, rest sourced from reference TRBV7-2 and TRBJ1-1, is GAGVSQSPSNKVTEKGKDVELRCDPISGHTALYWYRQSLGQGLEFLIYFQGNSAPDKSGLPSDRFSAERTGGSVSTLTIQRTQQEDSAVYLCASSFTGTENTEAFFGQGTRLTVV.

This chain uses TRBV11-2 with TRBJ2-2, with D perhaps matching TRBD2 (5 bases). Deletions cut 0 bases from V and 4 bases from J, with 9 bases between. The length of the CDR3 is 15 residues. Germline V CDR1 and CDR2: SGHAT, FQNNGV. CDR3 DNA: TGTGCCAGCAGCTTAGAGCCTAGCAGCACCGGGGAGCTGTTTTTT. This encodes CASSLEPSSTGELFF.